This is a list of T cell receptor beta chains from one sample in a study of metastatic and nonmetastatic thyroid tumors. Using MiXCR, TCRdb re-called clones from the PCR reads. The table shows some 35,000 clones, with about 27% occurring only once. Sequencing was performed on blood. The origin of the receptors is a male donor with papillary thyroid cancer or a benign thyroid nodule (not recorded which). Some clones in this sample may be carry-over from other donors' samples. Both conserved end residues are part of each CDR3. A D gene is named only where the DNA matches it firmly. Clone size is shown for a subset of rows, as once, few, many or a class of expanded clone.

abundance,j_gene,v_gene,d_gene,CDR3nt,CDR3aa
NA,TRBJ2-1,TRBV11-2,TRBD2,TGTGCCAGCAGCCCGAGCGGGATCGCCTACAATGAGCAGTTCTTC,CASSPSGIAYNEQFF
NA,TRBJ1-2,TRBV24-1,TRBD1,TGTGCCACCAGTGATACTAAGGCGACAGGGATAAGTGGCTACACCTTC,CATSDTKATGISGYTF
many,TRBJ2-7,TRBV12-3/TRBV12-4,NA,TGTGCCAGCAGTTTATGGAAAGCCCACGAGCAGTACTTC,CASSLWKAHEQYF
few,TRBJ1-6,TRBV6-1,TRBD1,TGTGCCAGCAGTCTGAAGACAGGGGGGTATGGTAATTCACCCCTCCACTTT,CASSLKTGGYGNSPLHF
NA,TRBJ2-2,TRBV6-1,TRBD1,TGTGCTGCCGCGGGGACAGGGGGCACCGGGGAGCTGTTTTTT,CAAAGTGGTGELFF
medium-sized,TRBJ2-7,TRBV11-2,TRBD2,TGTGCCAGCAGCCCACTAGCGGGATTCTCCTACGAGCAGTACTTC,CASSPLAGFSYEQYF
medium-sized,TRBJ2-7,TRBV30,TRBD1,TGTGCCTGGGATCCCCGGGGTTGGGACAGTCGCTACGAGCAGTACTTC,CAWDPRGWDSRYEQYF
NA,TRBJ2-7,TRBV7-9,NA,TGTGCCAGCAGCTTACAGGGGCCCTCCTACGAGCAGTACTTC,CASSLQGPSYEQYF
NA,TRBJ2-3,TRBV29-1,NA,TGTAGCGTACAGGGGAGGAGGGCGGGGCGGACAGATACGCAGTATTTT,CSVQGRRAGRTDTQYF
medium-sized,TRBJ1-3,TRBV28,NA,TGTGCCAGCACCAAGGGGGGGGCGAATCGTTCGGGAAACACCATATATTTT,CASTKGGANRSGNTIYF
NA,TRBJ2-1,TRBV3-1,NA,TGTGCCAGCAGCCATCAGGGAAACAATGAGCAGTTCTTC,CASSHQGNNEQFF
NA,TRBJ2-7,TRBV7-3,NA,TGTGCCAGCAGCTTAAGGGGTGCGGGCGAGCAGTACTTC,CASSLRGAGEQYF
NA,TRBJ2-1,TRBV2,TRBD1,TGTGCCAGCAGTGAAGCGTGGACAGGACCCTGCCCGGCCAGAGACTACGAGCAGTTCTTC,CASSEAWTGPCPARDYEQFF
NA,TRBJ1-1,TRBV6-1,NA,TGTGCCAGCAGTGACAGCCGGGACACTGAAGCTTTCTTT,CASSDSRDTEAFF
NA,TRBJ2-3,TRBV20-1,TRBD2,TGCAGTGCTAGTTTAGTAGCGGGAGTGGAAGATACGCAGTATTTT,CSASLVAGVEDTQYF
many,TRBJ1-6,TRBV6-1,NA,TGTGCCAGCAGTGCGGGACCTATGGGGTATTCACCCCTCCACTTT,CASSAGPMGYSPLHF
medium-sized,TRBJ2-1,TRBV27,NA,NA,CASSSSGLAGGGNNEQFF
NA,TRBJ2-2,TRBV18,TRBD1,TGTGCCAGCTCACCACCCATTTGGACAGGGAACACCGGGGAGCTGTTTTTT,CASSPPIWTGNTGELFF
few,TRBJ2-5,TRBV2,NA,TGTGCCAGCAGTTTCCTGGAAGAGACTCATTACTTC,CASSFLEETHYF
few,TRBJ2-3,TRBV7-8,NA,TGTGCCAGCAGCTGGGGTCGGGATACGCAGTATTTT,CASSWGRDTQYF
few,TRBJ1-5,TRBV27,NA,TGTGCCAGCAGTTTATCTGGGGTGAGCAATCAGCCCCAGCATTTT,CASSLSGVSNQPQHF
NA,TRBJ1-4,TRBV5-1,NA,TGCGCCAGCAGCTTCACTACCTCCTTACGGACTCCTGTATCTAATGAAAAACTGTTTTTT,CASSFTTSLRTPVSNEKLFF
many,TRBJ1-6,TRBV6-1,NA,TGTGCCAGCAGTGAAATAAGCAACCCAAATTCACCCCTCCACTTT,CASSEISNPNSPLHF
NA,TRBJ2-3,TRBV15,NA,TGTGCCACCAGCAGAGATCCCGGTACGCAGTATTTT,CATSRDPGTQYF
few,TRBJ2-7,TRBV11-2,NA,TGTGCCAGCAGCTTATCGTCCACCAACGAGCAGTACTTC,CASSLSSTNEQYF
NA,TRBJ2-3,TRBV6-1,TRBD2,TGTGCCAGCCGACTAGCGGGGGTCACAGATACGCAGTATTTT,CASRLAGVTDTQYF
many,TRBJ2-1,TRBV7-6,NA,TGTGCCAGCAGCTTAGGGACAGCAGACAATGAGCAGTTCTTC,CASSLGTADNEQFF
few,TRBJ2-1,TRBV6-1,NA,TGTGCCAGCACCAGGGGAAATGAGCAGTTCTTC,CASTRGNEQFF
NA,TRBJ1-1,TRBV12-3/TRBV12-4,NA,TGTGCCAGCAGGCCCACAGGGAGGGGAACTGAAGCTTTCTTT,CASRPTGRGTEAFF
NA,TRBJ2-1,TRBV7-9,TRBD1,TGTGCCAGCATAGGACAGGACTCCTACAATGAGCAGTTCTTC,CASIGQDSYNEQFF
few,TRBJ1-6,TRBV27,NA,TGTGCCAGCACCCGATTTTGGGGCGATGATTCACCCCTCCACTTT,CASTRFWGDDSPLHF
many,TRBJ2-7,TRBV5-1,NA,TGCGCCAGCAGCGCCCCTCCCGCGGGAACCTACGAGCAGTACTTC,CASSAPPAGTYEQYF
few,TRBJ2-1,TRBV4-1,TRBD2,TGCGCCAGCAGCCACCCCGGGACTAGCTCCTACAATGAGCAGTTCTTC,CASSHPGTSSYNEQFF
many,TRBJ2-5,TRBV11-2,TRBD1,TGTGCCAGCAGCACAGGACAGGGACCTAGGCAAGAGACCCAGTACTTC,CASSTGQGPRQETQYF
few,TRBJ1-1,TRBV20-1,NA,TGCAGTGCCCCGACACTCATGGGCACTGAAGCTTTCTTT,CSAPTLMGTEAFF
NA,TRBJ2-5,TRBV10-2,NA,TGCGCCAGCAGTGATTACGTACAAGAGACCCAGTACTTC,CASSDYVQETQYF
many,TRBJ2-3,TRBV11-1,NA,TGTGCCAGCAGCCTCGACCAGACGGATACGCAGTATTTT,CASSLDQTDTQYF
NA,TRBJ2-1,TRBV2,TRBD2,TGTGCCAGCAGTGAAACCGGGAGGGCCGACTATGAGCAGTTCTTC,CASSETGRADYEQFF
medium-sized,TRBJ2-3,TRBV6-4,TRBD2,TGTGCCAGCAGCGTCCGGGCGGGAGACACAGATACGCAGTATTTT,CASSVRAGDTDTQYF
NA,TRBJ2-7,TRBV11-2,TRBD2,TGTGCCAGCAGCTTAGGTGGAGGAAGCGGGAGCTACGAGCAGTACTTC,CASSLGGGSGSYEQYF
NA,TRBJ1-1,TRBV20-1,NA,TGCAGTGCTAGAGATTCAGCTTACGAGACTGAAGCTTTCTTT,CSARDSAYETEAFF
NA,TRBJ1-1,TRBV7-9,NA,TGTGCCAGCAGACCGATTCTCGAGAACACTGAAGCTTTCTTT,CASRPILENTEAFF
many,TRBJ1-4,TRBV27,NA,TGTGCCAGCAGTTTAAGGCTTGCAACTAATGAAAAACTGTTTTTT,CASSLRLATNEKLFF
NA,TRBJ1-6,TRBV6-2/TRBV6-3,NA,TGTGCCAGCAGGGGGGTTACACTGATGAGCTCCTATAATTCACCCCTCCACTTT,CASRGVTLMSSYNSPLHF
NA,TRBJ2-7,TRBV20-1,NA,TGCAGTTCCCCGACAGGCACCGAGCAGTACTTC,CSSPTGTEQYF
medium-sized,TRBJ1-2,TRBV6-1,NA,TGTGCCAGCAGTGAGAATTATGGCTACACCTTC,CASSENYGYTF
medium-sized,TRBJ2-7,TRBV7-8,NA,TGTGCCAGCAGCTTAGGCAGGGTGTACGAGCAGTACTTC,CASSLGRVYEQYF
NA,TRBJ2-7,TRBV6-1,NA,TGTGCCAGCAGGATGTGGGGGGGACAGGTGTCCTACGAGCAGTACTTC,CASRMWGGQVSYEQYF
NA,TRBJ1-6,TRBV18,TRBD1,TGTGCCAGCTCACCTCCGGAGACAGGGGGTACGCCCCTCCACTTT,CASSPPETGGTPLHF
few,TRBJ2-7,TRBV2,TRBD2,TGTGCCAGCAGTGATTCCAGCGGGAGTTCCTACGAGCAGTACTTC,CASSDSSGSSYEQYF
once,TRBJ2-1,TRBV20-1,NA,TGCAGTGCTAGAGATTCTGGCGAGGAGAGCTCCTACAATGAGCAGTTCTTC,CSARDSGEESSYNEQFF
few,TRBJ1-6,TRBV5-1,NA,TGCGCCAGCAGCTTTACCGGGGCCCCGGGGGAATCACCCCTCCACTTT,CASSFTGAPGESPLHF
NA,TRBJ1-1,TRBV20-1,TRBD1,TGCAGTGCCGAGCAGGGGGCGGGATACACTGAAGCTTTCTTT,CSAEQGAGYTEAFF
NA,TRBJ2-3,TRBV20-1,TRBD2,TGCAGTGCTACCCCCCTCCCTAGCGGGAGAAGCACAGATACGCAGTATTTT,CSATPLPSGRSTDTQYF
medium-sized,TRBJ2-7,TRBV28,NA,TGTGCCAGCAGGGGGCGCGGCTACGAGCAGTACTTC,CASRGRGYEQYF